Following are 2 T cell receptor beta chains from one sample sequenced in a study of persistence of HIV-infected CD4 T cells. This was the immunoSEQ version 4 assay in survey mode. Clones were sequenced by immunoSEQ multiplex PCR, and TCRdb holds only the in-frame ones, with some missing. The repertoire holds 35,000 to 50,000 clones, with 70% to 90% as singletons. Cells were stimulated nonspecifically with anti-CD3/anti-CD28 magnetic beads. Sorting selected CD4+ T cells upregulating both CD40 ligand and CD69. For these receptors, no antigen is known. The sequences come from CD4+ T cells sorted from PBMCs after approximately 19-hour stimulation, collected from a patient who received antiretroviral therapy. All receptors come from an adult man with HIV who was CMV-seropositive.

The rearrangement joins TRBV27 to TRBJ1-1, with D perhaps matching TRBD1 (6 bases). Germline V gene sequence: CDR1 MNHEY, CDR2 SMNVEV (reference sequence). The CDR3 is made up of 14 amino acids. V was pared by 4 bases and J by 3 bases, with 12 bases between. CDR3 loop: CASSWGGLDTEAFF. The CDR3 bases are TGTGCCAGCAGTTGGGGGGGGCTGGACACTGAAGCTTTCTTT.

The chain carries TRBV6-2 or TRBV6-3 and TRBJ1-1; 7 bases map to TRBD1. The J segment lost 3 bases and the V segment lost 5 bases, leaving 6 bases of the junction unmatched. The CDR3 covers 14 residues. In germline, CDR1 is MNHEY, CDR2 SVGEGT. CDR3 sequence (DNA): TGTGCCAGCAGTCCGGGACAGTTCCACACTGAAGCTTTCTTT. It translates to CASSPGQFHTEAFF.